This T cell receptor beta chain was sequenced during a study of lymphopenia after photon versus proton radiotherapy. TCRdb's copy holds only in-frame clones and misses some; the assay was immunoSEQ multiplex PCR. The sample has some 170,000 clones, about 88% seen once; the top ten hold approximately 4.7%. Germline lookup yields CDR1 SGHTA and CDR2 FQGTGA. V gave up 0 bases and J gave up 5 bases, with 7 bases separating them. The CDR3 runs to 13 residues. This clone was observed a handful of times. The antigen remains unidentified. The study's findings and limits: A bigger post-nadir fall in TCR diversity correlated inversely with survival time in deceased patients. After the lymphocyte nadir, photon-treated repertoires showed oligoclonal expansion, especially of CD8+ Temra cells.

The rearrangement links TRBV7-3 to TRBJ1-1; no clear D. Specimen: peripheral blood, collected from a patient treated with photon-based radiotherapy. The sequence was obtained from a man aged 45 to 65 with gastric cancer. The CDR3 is CASSLTVATEAFF. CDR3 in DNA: TGTGCCAGCAGCTTAACCGTGGCGACTGAAGCTTTCTTT.